The entry below describes one T cell receptor beta chain. Its specificity is unknown. This specimen belongs to a study of CD8 T cells in ankylosing spondylitis. The germline gives CDR1 MNHNS, CDR2 SASEGT. The CDR3 length is 15 residues. Trimming pared 6 bases from V and 4 bases from J, leaving 18 bases between. Study findings and constraints: Previously reported in reactive arthritis synovial fluid and blood were some of the motif variants. The authors reported significant enrichment of disease-linked clones in matched ankylosing spondylitis synovial fluid.

Libraries of TCR beta came from quantitative 5'-RACE with molecular barcodes. TCRdb passed the 5' RACE reads through MiXCR, listing each CDR3 protein once. The sample yields about 340,000 distinct CDR3 sequences, 14% to 15% seen once. This receptor was obtained from a male donor with ankylosing spondylitis or in good health (not recorded which). The sample taken for sequencing was blood, either unsorted or a sorted T cell fraction (not recorded which). This chain uses TRBV6-1 with TRBJ2-5; a possible D gene is TRBD2 (6 bases). The CDR3 nucleotides are TGTGCCAGCAGAGCTATGGCGGGGAGCCTAGAGACCCAGTACTTC. It is translated as CASRAMAGSLETQYF.